These 15 T cell receptor beta chains came from one sample sequenced in a study of cytomegalovirus exposure and HLA in healthy donors. The PCR used 60 Vbeta and 13 Jbeta primers. The assay was immunoSEQ multiplex PCR, and TCRdb's table has in-frame clones only and misses some. The sample shows about 80,000 clones, about four fifths of them seen only once. Specimen: PBMCs. These receptors were taken from a man in his fifties in good health and CMV-seropositive.

This rearrangement joins TRBV7-2 to TRBJ1-4; TRBD1 agrees at 9 bases. Trimming at V came to 5 bases and at J to 8 bases, leaving 9 bases not matched to a gene. This CDR3 region has 15 residues. Per germline, CDR1 SGHTA and CDR2 FQGNSA. CDR3 bases: TGTGCCAGCAGCCCCGGGACAGGGAGGGACGAAAAACTGTTTTTT. This sequence encodes CASSPGTGRDEKLFF.

The chain employs TRBV4-2 and TRBJ1-4, with 7 bases lining up with TRBD1. Germline CDR1 is LGHNA and CDR2 is YNFKEQ. Losses at the gene ends were 0 bases for V and 8 bases for J; bases not matched to a gene: 6. The CDR3 covers 15 residues. DNA of the CDR3: TGTGCCAGCAGCCAAGAAACAGGGGATCGGGAAAAACTGTTTTTT. Protein product: CASSQETGDREKLFF.

The rearrangement links TRBV6-1 to TRBJ2-7; the match to TRBD2 covers 7 bases. Germline values: CDR1 MNHNS, CDR2 SASEGT. The CDR3 contains 15 residues. The V gene end was trimmed by 6 bases and the J gene end by 2 bases; junction bases not matched to a gene: 10. CDR3 nucleotides: TGTGCCAGCAGACCCCGGGCGGGAGCGACCTACGAGCAGTACTTC. It encodes CASRPRAGATYEQYF.

The genes are TRBV4-3 and TRBJ2-7; D is unclear. CDR1 and CDR2 (germline): LGHNA, YSLEER. This CDR3 comprises 15 residues. Trimming left V 0 bases short and J 4 bases short, with 13 bases between. The CDR3 nucleotides are TGCGCCAGCAGCCAAGATGCGTCGTCCGTATACGAGCAGTACTTC. Translated: CASSQDASSVYEQYF.

The gene calls are TRBV4-1 and TRBJ1-5; unclear D gene. Trimming took 0 bases from V and 0 from J, leaving 9 bases between them. Looked up from germline, CDR1 is MGHRA and CDR2 is YSYEKL. This CDR3 is 16 amino acids long. CDR3 nucleotide sequence: TGCGCCAGCAGCCAAGATCCGAGCTATAGCAATCAGCCCCAGCATTTT. Its protein product is CASSQDPSYSNQPQHF.

This clone was observed once. The genes are TRBV6-6 and TRBJ1-4; no clear D gene. Germline loops: CDR1 MNHNY, CDR2 SVGAGI (reference sequence). This CDR3 region has 16 residues. Deletions cut 4 bases from V and 3 bases from J, with 15 bases between. CDR3 nucleotide sequence: TGTGCCAGCAGTTTCGGGGTAAACCCGGCTAATGAAAAACTGTTTTTT. This translates into CASSFGVNPANEKLFF.

J is TRBJ2-3 and V is TRBV7-2, with 8 bases aligning to TRBD2. Germline V CDR1 and CDR2: SGHTA, FQGNSA. J was trimmed by 3 bases and V by 1 base; bases with no gene match: 3. The CDR3 spans 15 residues. The CDR3, as DNA: TGTGCCAGCAGCTTAGACGCTAGCGGGACAGATACGCAGTATTTT. It translates to CASSLDASGTDTQYF.

The chain is built from TRBV27 and TRBJ1-3; D ambiguous. The CDR3 spans 13 residues. Trimming took off 5 bases at V and 3 bases at J, with 8 bases between the two ends. Germline CDR1 reads MNHEY; CDR2 reads SMNVEV (reference sequence). CDR3 DNA sequence: TGTGCCAGCAGTCGGGATAGTGGAAACACCATATATTTT. Translated: CASSRDSGNTIYF.

The V call is TRBV5-8, the J call TRBJ2-3, with D possibly matching TRBD2 (5 bases). The V gene's germline CDR1 is SGHTS and CDR2 YDEGEE. This CDR3 is built from 16 residues. V gave up 3 bases and J gave up 4 bases, with 18 bases separating them. The CDR3 reads CASSSSGIEFADTQYF. The CDR3 DNA reads as TGTGCCAGCAGCTCATCGGGGATAGAGTTCGCAGATACGCAGTATTTT. Looking up the rest from reference TRBV5-8 and TRBJ2-3 gives the full variable domain: EAGVTQSPTHLIKTRGQQATLRCSPISGHTSVYWYQQALGLGLQFLLWYDEGEERNRGNFPPRFSGRQFPNYSSELNVNALELEDSALYLCASSSSGIEFADTQYFGPGTRLTVL.

The CDR3 here is CATSRDPQMEQFF. CDR3 bases: TGTGCCACCAGCAGAGATCCCCAAATGGAGCAGTTCTTC. This sequence joins TRBV15 and TRBJ2-1; D is undetermined. Germline CDR1 and CDR2: LNHNV and YYDKDF (reference sequence). The CDR3 runs 13 residues. Trimming pared 0 bases from V and 10 bases from J, leaving 10 bases between.

The gene calls are TRBV2 and TRBJ2-2, with TRBD2 matching over 13 bases. Germline assignment: CDR1 SNHLY and CDR2 FYNNEI. The CDR3 runs to 17 residues. Germline trimming cut 6 bases from V and 5 bases from J; bases unmatched to any gene: 9. DNA of the CDR3: TGTGCCAGCAGCGTGTGGACTAGCGGGAGCGGAACCGGGGAGCTGTTTTTT. As protein: CASSVWTSGSGTGELFF.

This clone occurred once. The chain employs TRBV19 and TRBJ2-5; the D gene is possibly TRBD2 (5 bases). Trimming removed 5 bases at V and 1 base at J, with 17 bases between. Germline V lookup: CDR1 LNHDA, CDR2 SQIVND (reference sequence). The CDR3 sequence is 16 residues long. The CDR3 DNA sequence: TGTGCCAGTAGTTCGCAAACTAGTAGTCCCCAAGAGACCCAGTACTTC. Residues: CASSSQTSSPQETQYF. The full variable domain, in which reference TRBV19 and TRBJ2-5 provide the parts outside the CDR3, is DGGITQSPKYLFRKEGQNVTLSCEQNLNHDAMYWYRQDPGQGLRLIYYSQIVNDFQKGDIAEGYSVSREKKESFPLTVTSAQKNPTAFYLCASSSQTSSPQETQYFGPGTRLLVL.

J is TRBJ2-7 and V is TRBV29-1; TRBD1 aligns across 7 bases. After removal of 4 bases from V and 0 bases from J, the junction contained 0 bases not matched to a gene. The CDR3 loop spans 12 amino acids. Looked up from germline, CDR1 is SQVTM and CDR2 is ANQGSEA. CDR3 residues: CSVGDSSYEQYF. As DNA, the CDR3 is TGCAGCGTTGGGGACAGCTCCTACGAGCAGTACTTC.

V is TRBV2 and J is TRBJ2-1; possible D gene TRBD2, 5 bases. The CDR3 is 14 residues long. V lost 7 bases and J lost 6, with 16 bases in between. CDR1 SNHLY and CDR2 FYNNEI come from the germline V gene. CDR3 sequence reads: CASKPGITPNEQFF. The CDR3 bases are TGTGCCAGCAAACCCGGGATAACCCCCAATGAGCAGTTCTTC.

The gene calls are TRBV11-3 and TRBJ2-1; 8 bases agree with TRBD2. The CDR3 sequence is 16 residues long. After removal of 4 bases from V and 0 bases from J, the junction contained 5 bases not matched to a gene. Per the germline V gene, CDR1 is SGHNT and CDR2 is YENEEA. The CDR3 sequence: CASSYTSGSSYNEQFF. The CDR3 region has the DNA TGTGCCAGCAGCTACACTAGCGGAAGCTCCTACAATGAGCAGTTCTTC.